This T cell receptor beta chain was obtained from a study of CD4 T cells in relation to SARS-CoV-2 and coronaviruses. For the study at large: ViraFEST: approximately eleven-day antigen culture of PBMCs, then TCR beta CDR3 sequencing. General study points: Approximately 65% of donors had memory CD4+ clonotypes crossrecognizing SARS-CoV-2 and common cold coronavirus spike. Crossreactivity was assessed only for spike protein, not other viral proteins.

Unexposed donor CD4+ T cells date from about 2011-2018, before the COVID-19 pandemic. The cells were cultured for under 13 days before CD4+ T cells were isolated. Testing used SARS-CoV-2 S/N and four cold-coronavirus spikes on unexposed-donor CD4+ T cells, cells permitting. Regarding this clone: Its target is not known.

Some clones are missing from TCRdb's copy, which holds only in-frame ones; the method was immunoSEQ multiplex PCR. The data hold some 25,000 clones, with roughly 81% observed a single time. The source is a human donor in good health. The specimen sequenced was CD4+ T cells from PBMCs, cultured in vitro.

The CDR3 region is CASSLGQGETQYF. The CDR3 nucleotides are TGCGCCAGCAGCTTGGGGCAGGGGGAGACCCAGTACTTC. The chain carries TRBV5-1 and TRBJ2-5, with a tentative D call TRBD1 (6 bases). This CDR3 region has 13 residues. CDR1 is SGHRS and CDR2 is YFSETQ in the germline V gene. Trimming removed 0 bases from V and 5 bases from J, with 8 bases in between.